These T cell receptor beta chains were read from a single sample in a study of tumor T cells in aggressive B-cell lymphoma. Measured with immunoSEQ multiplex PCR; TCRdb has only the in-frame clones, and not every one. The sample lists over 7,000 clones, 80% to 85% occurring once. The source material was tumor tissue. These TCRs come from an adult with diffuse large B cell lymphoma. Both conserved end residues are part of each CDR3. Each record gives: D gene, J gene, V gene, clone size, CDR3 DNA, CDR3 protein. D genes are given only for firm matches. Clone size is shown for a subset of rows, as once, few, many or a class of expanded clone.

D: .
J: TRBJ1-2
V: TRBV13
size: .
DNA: TGTGCCAGCAGCTTAGCAGGGCAGATTTACTATGGCTACACCTTC
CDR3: CASSLAGQIYYGYTF

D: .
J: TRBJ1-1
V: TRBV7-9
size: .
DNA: TGTGCCAGCAGCTTATGGGACACAAACACTGAAGCTTTCTTT
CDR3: CASSLWDTNTEAFF

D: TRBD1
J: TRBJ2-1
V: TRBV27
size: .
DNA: TGTGCCAGCAGTTTATATACAGGGGAAAGCTCCTACAATGAGCAGTTCTTC
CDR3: CASSLYTGESSYNEQFF

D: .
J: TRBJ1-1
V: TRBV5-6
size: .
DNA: TGTGCCAGCAGCCCGCCGTCCAGGGGCAACACTGAAGCTTTCTTT
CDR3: CASSPPSRGNTEAFF

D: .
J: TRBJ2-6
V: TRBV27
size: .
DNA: TGTGCCAGCACCCCGAGGTGGGCTGGGGCCAACGTCCTGACTTTC
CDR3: CASTPRWAGANVLTF

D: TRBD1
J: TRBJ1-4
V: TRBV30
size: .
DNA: TGTGCCTGGAGTGTACGGGACAGGGGATATGAAAAACTGTTTTTT
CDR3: CAWSVRDRGYEKLFF

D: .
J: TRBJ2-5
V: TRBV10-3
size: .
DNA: TGTGCCATCGGGGGGCAAGAGACCCAGTACTTC
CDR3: CAIGGQETQYF

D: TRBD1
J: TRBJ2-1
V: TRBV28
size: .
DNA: TGTGCCAGCAGTCGACAGGGGGCCGGGTACAATGAGCAGTTCTTC
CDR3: CASSRQGAGYNEQFF

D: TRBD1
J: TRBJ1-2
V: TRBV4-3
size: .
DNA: TGCGCCAGCAGCCAAGAACAGGGGAGGTATGGCTACACCTTC
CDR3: CASSQEQGRYGYTF

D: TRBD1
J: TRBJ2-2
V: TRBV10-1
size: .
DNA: TGCGCCAGCAGTGGGACAGGGTCCCAGAACACCGGGGAGCTGTTTTTT
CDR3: CASSGTGSQNTGELFF

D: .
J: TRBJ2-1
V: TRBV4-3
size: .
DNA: TGCGCCAGCAGCCAAGTTGGCAACTACAATGAGCAGTTCTTC
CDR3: CASSQVGNYNEQFF

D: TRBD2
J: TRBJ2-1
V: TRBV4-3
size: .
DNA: TGCGCCAGCAGCCAAGTAGATATTACCATGGGGCTAGCGGACAATGAGCAGTTCTTC
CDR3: CASSQVDITMGLADNEQFF

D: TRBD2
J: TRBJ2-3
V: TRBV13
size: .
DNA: TGTGCCAGCAGCTTGCCGGGACTAGGTATGGCAGATACGCAGTATTTT
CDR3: CASSLPGLGMADTQYF

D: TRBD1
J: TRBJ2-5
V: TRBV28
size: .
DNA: TGTGCCAGTCGGGACAGGGGGCTCGAGACCCAGTACTTC
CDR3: CASRDRGLETQYF

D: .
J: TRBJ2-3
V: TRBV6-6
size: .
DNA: TGTGCCAGCAGTCCCACCGGGACTTCCCCAGCGCAGTATTTT
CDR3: CASSPTGTSPAQYF

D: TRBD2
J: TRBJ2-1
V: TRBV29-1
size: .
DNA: TGCAGCGTTGAAGGTCTACCGGGACTAGCCGTTTTCTATGAGCAGTTCTTC
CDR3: CSVEGLPGLAVFYEQFF

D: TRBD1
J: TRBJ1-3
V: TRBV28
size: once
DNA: TGTGCCAGCAGTCAGACAGGGACGGGAAACACCATATATTTT
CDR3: CASSQTGTGNTIYF

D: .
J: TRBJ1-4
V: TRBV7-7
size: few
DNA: TGTGCTAGCAGCTTACTCCCAGGGGATGAAAAACTGTTTTTT
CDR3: CASSLLPGDEKLFF

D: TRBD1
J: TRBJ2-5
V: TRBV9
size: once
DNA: TGTGCCAGCAGCGCCGAGACAGGGAATGGGGAGACCCAGTACTTC
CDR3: CASSAETGNGETQYF